The 25 T cell receptor beta chains in this list originate from one sample, sequenced in a study of shared clonotypes between healthy human individuals. Terminally differentiated effector memory CD45RA+ cells were excluded from the naive CD8 cells, which were CD45RO-negative and positively selected for CCR7. Generated by immunoSEQ multiplex PCR, the TCRdb table keeps only in-frame clones and is missing some. In the table there are about 700,000 clones, about 90% of which are singletons. The sample consisted of naive CD8+ T cells sorted from blood. These receptor sequences come from a man younger than 40 in good health.

The V and J genes are TRBV2 and TRBJ1-1; 7 nucleotides line up with TRBD1. The CDR3 sequence is 18 residues long. Trimming removed 9 bases from V and 3 bases from J; junction bases left unmatched: 22. CDR1 is SNHLY, CDR2 FYNNEI, per germline. As DNA, the CDR3 is TGTGCCAGAATTGAGGAGGGGACTCACAGGGGTGCGGACACTGAAGCTTTCTTT. This encodes CARIEEGTHRGADTEAFF.

This clone was picked up one time. The CDR3 DNA is TGTGCCATCAGTGAGTCGGGACTAGCGGGAGGTCCCGATGAGCAGTTCTTC. It translates to CAISESGLAGGPDEQFF. The chain carries TRBV10-3 and TRBJ2-1; 15 nucleotides align to TRBD2. The CDR3 loop spans 17 amino acids. V lost 0 bases to trimming and J lost 8 bases; unmatched junction nucleotides: 5. CDR1 and CDR2 (germline): ENHRY, SYGVKD.

In its sample, this clone was seen once. The rearrangement uses TRBV7-9 and TRBJ2-4, with 10 bases lining up with TRBD2. J gave up 8 bases and V 2 bases, and 9 bases lay outside the gene matches. Germline V gives CDR1 SEHNR, CDR2 FQNEAQ (reference sequence). The length of the CDR3 is 16 residues. For the CDR3, the DNA is TGTGCCAGCAGCTTAACTAGCGGGAAAGTAACTGACATTCAGTACTTC. Translating it yields CASSLTSGKVTDIQYF.

V gene TRBV5-5 combines with J gene TRBJ1-4; 7 bases align to TRBD1. Losses at the gene ends were 4 bases for V and 8 bases for J; bases not matched to a gene: 8. CDR1 is SGHKS, CDR2 YYEKEE, per germline (reference sequence). This CDR3 contains 14 residues. DNA for the CDR3: TGTGCCAGCAGCAACAGGGGAACGGAAGAAAAACTGTTTTTT. Its protein is CASSNRGTEEKLFF.

This sequence joins TRBV29-1 and TRBJ1-1, with D uncertain. Trimming removed 2 bases from V and 8 bases from J, with 9 bases in between. The V gene's germline CDR1 is SQVTM and CDR2 ANQGSEA. The CDR3 sequence is 11 residues long. The CDR3 DNA reads TGCAGCGTTGAATCGGCGTTCGAAGCTTTCTTT. Protein: CSVESAFEAFF.

The chain is built from TRBV27 and TRBJ2-7, with a weak D call TRBD2 (5 bases). Germline assignment: CDR1 MNHEY and CDR2 SMNVEV (reference sequence). V was shortened by 4 bases and J by 3 bases, with 13 bases between the two germline ends. The CDR3 totals 14 residues. The CDR3 protein is CASSYKVEGYEQYF. The DNA for the CDR3 is TGTGCCAGCAGTTATAAGGTTGAGGGCTACGAGCAGTACTTC.

V and J are TRBV29-1 and TRBJ2-5, with TRBD1 matching over 9 bases. V was clipped by 6 bases and J by 3 bases; unmatched bases: 8. The CDR3 covers 14 residues. CDR1 and CDR2 (germline): SQVTM, ANQGSEA. The CDR3, as DNA: TGCAGCGTCGGGGACAGGGTGGGAAAAGAGACCCAGTACTTC. As protein: CSVGDRVGKETQYF. Full variable domain (outside the CDR3, taken from reference TRBV29-1 and TRBJ2-5): SAVISQKPSRDICQRGTSLTIQCQVDSQVTMMFWYRQQPGQSLTLIATANQGSEATYESGFVIDKFPISRPNLTFSTLTVSNMSPEDSSIYLCSVGDRVGKETQYFGPGTRLLVL.

This chain joins TRBV5-4 and TRBJ1-2; D ambiguous. The CDR3 length is 13 residues. Germline CDR1 reads SGHNT; CDR2 reads YYREEE (reference sequence). The V end lost 6 bases, the J end lost 5 bases, and 14 bases lay between the germline ends. The CDR3 here is CASNLDSRYGYTF. The DNA of the CDR3 is TGTGCCAGCAACCTGGACTCGAGATATGGCTACACCTTC.

CDR3 protein: CASSPSGRYRDTQYF. The CDR3 DNA sequence: TGTGCCAGCAGCCCTAGCGGGAGATACCGAGATACGCAGTATTTT. J is TRBJ2-3 and V is TRBV9, with 10 positions matching TRBD2. V lost 4 bases to trimming and J lost 5 bases; unmatched junction nucleotides: 7. The CDR3 extends over 15 amino acids. The germline CDR1 and CDR2 sequences are SGDLS and YYNGEE.

This clone was detected once. V and J are TRBV5-1 and TRBJ2-7, with D unresolved. This CDR3 comprises 19 residues. V lost 3 bases and J 1 base, leaving 26 bases between the germline ends. Germline CDR1 is SGHRS and CDR2 is YFSETQ. The CDR3 spells CASSSEPGLIRASSYEQYF. The CDR3 region has the DNA TGCGCCAGCAGCTCGGAACCAGGCCTTATTAGAGCGTCATCCTACGAGCAGTACTTC.

J is TRBJ2-1 and V is TRBV11-3, with D hard to call. The V end was cut by 0 bases, the J end by 6 bases, with 9 bases between. The CDR3 contains 14 residues. CDR1 is SGHNT and CDR2 is YENEEA in the germline V gene. The CDR3 nucleotides are TGTGCCAGCAGCTTAGATCTTAGACCCAATGAGCAGTTCTTC. This gives the protein CASSLDLRPNEQFF.

This clone has a handful of counts. The gene calls are TRBV2 and TRBJ2-7; 8 nucleotides align to TRBD2. V lost 4 bases to trimming and J lost 7 bases; unmatched junction nucleotides: 9. There are 14 residues in the CDR3. Germline CDR1 SNHLY, CDR2 FYNNEI. CDR3 residues: CASSGFSGSREQYF. The CDR3, as DNA: TGTGCCAGCAGTGGGTTCAGCGGGAGTCGTGAGCAGTACTTC. Based on the CDR3 plus reference TRBV2 and TRBJ2-7, the full variable domain is EPEVTQTPSHQVTQMGQEVILRCVPISNHLYFYWYRQILGQKVEFLVSFYNNEISEKSEIFDDQFSVERPDGSNFTLKIRSTKLEDSAMYFCASSGFSGSREQYFGPGTRLTVT.

The chain links TRBV7-9 to TRBJ1-4; no reliable D call. CDR1 is SEHNR and CDR2 is FQNEAQ in the germline V gene (reference sequence). V lost 5 bases and J 0 bases, leaving 16 bases between the germline ends. CDR3 length: 17 residues. The CDR3 DNA follows: TGTGCCAGCAGCCCCGAAGGCATAAGTGCAACTAATGAAAAACTGTTTTTT. Residues: CASSPEGISATNEKLFF.

In nucleotides, the CDR3 is TGCAGCGTCCTACTAGCGGGAGGGCCATACGAGCAGTACTTC. Its protein product is CSVLLAGGPYEQYF. The chain uses TRBV29-1 and TRBJ2-7; 13 nucleotides line up with TRBD2. The germline CDR1 and CDR2 sequences are SQVTM and ANQGSEA. The CDR3 totals 14 residues. The J segment lost 4 bases and the V segment lost 6 bases, leaving 6 bases of the junction unmatched.

This chain uses TRBV27 with TRBJ2-1; D remains unclear. CDR3 length equals 12 residues. Per the germline V gene, CDR1 is MNHEY and CDR2 is SMNVEV (reference sequence). V was shortened by 8 bases and J by 8 bases, with 13 bases between the two germline ends. In DNA, the CDR3 is TGTGCCAGCTCCCTTTCCCTCGATGAGCAGTTCTTC. Its translation is CASSLSLDEQFF.

In DNA form, the CDR3 reads TGCGCCAGCAGCCCAGGACAGGGCGGGGGCTACGAGCAGTACTTC. The encoded protein is CASSPGQGGGYEQYF. The gene calls are TRBV4-3 and TRBJ2-7, with a tentative D call TRBD1 (8 bases). The CDR3 totals 15 residues. From germline, CDR1 is LGHNA and CDR2 YSLEER. The V end was cut by 4 bases, the J end by 3 bases, with 16 bases between.

The J gene is TRBJ1-2, the V gene TRBV25-1; no definite D call. The CDR3 extends over 14 amino acids. The germline V and J ends were trimmed by 4 bases and 4 bases, with 13 bases remaining between them. Looked up from germline, CDR1 is MGHDK and CDR2 is SYGVNS. CDR3 region: CASSVDGIIYGYTF. As DNA, the CDR3 is TGTGCCAGCAGTGTTGACGGAATTATCTATGGCTACACCTTC.

CDR3 sequence (DNA): TGTGCCAGCAGTTCTCGTAGCGGGAGAGGAAAAGAGACCCAGTACTTC. It encodes CASSSRSGRGKETQYF. The V call is TRBV6-5, the J call TRBJ2-5, with 9 bases fitting TRBD2. The junction had 9 bases not matched to a gene; V was cut back by 4 bases and J by 3 bases. CDR3 length equals 16 residues. CDR1 is MNHEY, CDR2 SVGAGI, per germline.

The chain recombines TRBV5-4 with TRBJ1-3; no firm D call. Germline values: CDR1 SGHNT, CDR2 YYREEE (reference sequence). The V gene lost 9 bases and the J gene lost 6 bases, with 16 bases spanning the gap. CDR3 length: 13 amino acids. The CDR3 loop is CAIDMGNENTIYF. The CDR3 DNA follows: TGTGCCATAGACATGGGAAACGAAAACACCATATATTTT.

The chain carries TRBV15 and TRBJ1-1; 9 bases are a match to TRBD1. The CDR3 has 15 amino acids. CDR1 and CDR2 from the germline V gene are LNHNV and YYDKDF (reference sequence). After removal of 5 bases from V and 5 bases from J, the junction contained 9 bases not matched to a gene. The CDR3 loop is CATSGLGTGKTEAFF. The DNA of the CDR3 is TGTGCCACCAGCGGACTTGGGACAGGGAAAACTGAAGCTTTCTTT. The entire variable domain, with the rest obtained from reference TRBV15 and TRBJ1-1, is as follows: DAMVIQNPRYQVTQFGKPVTLSCSQTLNHNVMYWYQQKSSQAPKLLFHYYDKDFNNEADTPDNFQSRRPNTSFCFLDIRSPGLGDTAMYLCATSGLGTGKTEAFFGQGTRLTVV.

The chain recombines TRBV4-1 with TRBJ2-1; D is unclear. This CDR3 has 12 amino acids. V lost 1 base, J lost 2 bases, and 0 bases lay in between. Germline-derived CDR1 and CDR2 are MGHRA and YSYEKL. The CDR3: CASSQAYNEQFF. DNA of the CDR3: TGCGCCAGCAGCCAAGCCTACAATGAGCAGTTCTTC.

The chain uses TRBV9 and TRBJ2-3; no definite D call. CDR3 length: 12 residues. Trimming left V 3 bases short and J 9 bases short, with 11 bases between. Germline CDR1 SGDLS, CDR2 YYNGEE. The CDR3 spells CASSGPLVTQYF. The CDR3 bases are TGTGCCAGCAGCGGTCCCCTGGTAACGCAGTATTTT.

The chain uses TRBV19 and TRBJ2-7; D is perhaps TRBD1 (5 bases). V lost 5 bases and J lost 1, with 9 bases in between. The CDR3 length is 13 residues. Germline lookup yields CDR1 LNHDA and CDR2 SQIVND (reference sequence). CDR3 sequence (DNA): TGTGCCAGTAGTGCGACAGCTTCCTACGAGCAGTACTTC. Amino acids: CASSATASYEQYF.

The chain recombines TRBV7-9 with TRBJ1-5; D is unresolved. Germline V gives CDR1 SEHNR, CDR2 FQNEAQ (reference sequence). V was cut by 4 bases and J by 11 bases, with 12 bases left in between. The CDR3 contains 12 residues. The CDR3 spells CASSSGPVAQHF. The CDR3 DNA reads TGTGCCAGCAGCTCCGGACCGGTAGCCCAGCATTTT.

The V gene is TRBV4-1, the J gene TRBJ2-2; D is tentatively TRBD1 or TRBD2 (6 bases each). The CDR3 extends over 17 amino acids. Germline V gives CDR1 MGHRA, CDR2 YSYEKL. The V gene lost 0 bases and the J gene lost 4 bases, with 15 bases spanning the gap. CDR3 residues: CASSQERGARGTGELFF. In DNA, the CDR3 is TGCGCCAGCAGCCAAGAAAGGGGGGCGCGTGGCACCGGGGAGCTGTTTTTT.